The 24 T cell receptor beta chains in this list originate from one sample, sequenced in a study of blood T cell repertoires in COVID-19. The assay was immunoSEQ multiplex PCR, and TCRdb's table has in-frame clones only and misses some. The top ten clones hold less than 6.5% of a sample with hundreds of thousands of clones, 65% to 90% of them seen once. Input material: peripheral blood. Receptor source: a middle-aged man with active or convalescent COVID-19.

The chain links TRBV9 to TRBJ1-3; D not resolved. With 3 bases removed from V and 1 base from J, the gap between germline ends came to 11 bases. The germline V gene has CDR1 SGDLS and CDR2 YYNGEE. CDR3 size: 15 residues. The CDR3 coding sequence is TGTGCCAGCAGCGACCCCCGGGAATCTGGAAACACCATATATTTT. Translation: CASSDPRESGNTIYF.

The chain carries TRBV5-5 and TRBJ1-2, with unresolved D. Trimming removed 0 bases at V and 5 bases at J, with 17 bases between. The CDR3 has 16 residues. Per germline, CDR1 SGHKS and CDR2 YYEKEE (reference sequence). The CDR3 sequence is CASSLATGSVGYGYTF. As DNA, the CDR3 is TGTGCCAGCAGCTTGGCCACCGGGAGTGTAGGGTATGGCTACACCTTC.

The CDR3 here is CASSFGAGAPYEQYF. The CDR3, as DNA: TGCGCCAGCAGCTTCGGAGCGGGGGCCCCCTACGAGCAGTACTTC. The chain combines TRBV5-1 with TRBJ2-7, with 8 bases lining up with TRBD2. CDR3 length equals 15 residues. With 2 bases clipped from V and 2 bases from J, the junction kept 6 bases outside the gene matches. The germline V gene encodes CDR1 SGHRS and CDR2 YFSETQ.

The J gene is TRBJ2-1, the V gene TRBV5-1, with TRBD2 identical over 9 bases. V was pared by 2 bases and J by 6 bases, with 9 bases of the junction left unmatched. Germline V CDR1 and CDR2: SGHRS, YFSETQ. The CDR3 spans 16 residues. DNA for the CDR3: TGCGCCAGCAGCTTTGGTCCGGGACTAGCCCTCAATGAGCAGTTCTTC. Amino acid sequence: CASSFGPGLALNEQFF.

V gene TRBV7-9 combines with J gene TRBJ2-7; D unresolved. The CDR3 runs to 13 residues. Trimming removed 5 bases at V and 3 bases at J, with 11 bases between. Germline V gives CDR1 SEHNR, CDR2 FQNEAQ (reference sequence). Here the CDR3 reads CASSHARGYEQYF. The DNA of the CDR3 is TGTGCCAGCAGCCACGCTCGCGGCTACGAGCAGTACTTC.

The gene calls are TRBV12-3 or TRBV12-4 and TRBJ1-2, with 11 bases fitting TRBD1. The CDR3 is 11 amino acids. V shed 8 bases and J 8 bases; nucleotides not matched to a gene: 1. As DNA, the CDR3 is TGTGCCAGCGGACAGGGGGCAGGCTACACCTTC. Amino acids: CASGQGAGYTF.

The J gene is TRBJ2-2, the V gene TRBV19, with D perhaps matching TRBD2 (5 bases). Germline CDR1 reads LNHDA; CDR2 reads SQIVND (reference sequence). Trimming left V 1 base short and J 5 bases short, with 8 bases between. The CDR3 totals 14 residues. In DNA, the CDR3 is TGTGCCAGTAGTATAGCCCGAGGGACCGGGGAGCTGTTTTTT. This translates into CASSIARGTGELFF.

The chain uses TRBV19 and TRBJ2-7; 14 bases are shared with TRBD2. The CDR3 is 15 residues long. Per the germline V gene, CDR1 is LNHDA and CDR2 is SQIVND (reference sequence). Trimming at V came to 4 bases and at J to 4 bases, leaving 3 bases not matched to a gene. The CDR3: CASSSGLAGGYEQYF. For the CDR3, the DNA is TGTGCCAGTAGTAGCGGACTAGCGGGAGGTTACGAGCAGTACTTC.

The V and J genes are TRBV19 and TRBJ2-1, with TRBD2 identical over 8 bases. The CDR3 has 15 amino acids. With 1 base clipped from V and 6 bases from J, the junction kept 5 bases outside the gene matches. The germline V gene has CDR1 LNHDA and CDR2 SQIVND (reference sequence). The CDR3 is CASSIGGRMINEQFF. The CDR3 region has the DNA TGTGCCAGTAGTATAGGCGGGAGGATGATCAATGAGCAGTTCTTC.

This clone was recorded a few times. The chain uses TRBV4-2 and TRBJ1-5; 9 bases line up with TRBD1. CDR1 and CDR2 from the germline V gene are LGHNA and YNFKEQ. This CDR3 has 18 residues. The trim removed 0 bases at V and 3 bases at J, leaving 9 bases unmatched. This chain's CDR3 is CASSQDRGGQGANQPQHF. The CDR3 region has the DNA TGTGCCAGCAGCCAAGATAGGGGGGGACAGGGTGCCAATCAGCCCCAGCATTTT.

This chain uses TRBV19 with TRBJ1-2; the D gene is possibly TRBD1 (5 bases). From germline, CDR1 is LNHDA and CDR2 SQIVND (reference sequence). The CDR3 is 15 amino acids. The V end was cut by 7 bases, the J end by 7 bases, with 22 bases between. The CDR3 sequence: CASTSTATGIGGYTF. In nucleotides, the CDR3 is TGTGCCAGTACCTCAACGGCCACAGGTATAGGTGGCTACACCTTC.

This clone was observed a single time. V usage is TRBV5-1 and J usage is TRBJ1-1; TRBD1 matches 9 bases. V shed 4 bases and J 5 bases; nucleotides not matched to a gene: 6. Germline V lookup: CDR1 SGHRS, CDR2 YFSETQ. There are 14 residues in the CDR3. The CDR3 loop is CASSAQGAPTEAFF. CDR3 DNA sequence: TGCGCCAGCAGCGCACAGGGGGCCCCTACTGAAGCTTTCTTT.

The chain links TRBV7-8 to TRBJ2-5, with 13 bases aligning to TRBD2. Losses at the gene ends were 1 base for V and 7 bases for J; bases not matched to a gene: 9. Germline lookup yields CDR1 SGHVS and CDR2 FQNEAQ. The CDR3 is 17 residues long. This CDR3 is CASSLGTSGSGLLTQYF. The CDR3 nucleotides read TGTGCCAGCAGCTTAGGGACTAGCGGGAGCGGGTTACTGACCCAGTACTTC. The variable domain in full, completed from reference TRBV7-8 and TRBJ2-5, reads GAGVSQSPRYKVAKRGQDVALRCDPISGHVSLFWYQQALGQGPEFLTYFQNEAQLDKSGLPSDRFFAERPEGSVSTLKIQRTQQEDSAVYLCASSLGTSGSGLLTQYFGPGTRLLVL.

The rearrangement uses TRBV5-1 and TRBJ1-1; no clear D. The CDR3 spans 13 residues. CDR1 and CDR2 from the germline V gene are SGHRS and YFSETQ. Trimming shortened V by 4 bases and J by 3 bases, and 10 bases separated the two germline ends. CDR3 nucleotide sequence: TGCGCCAGCAGCGATAAAGAGGACACTGAAGCTTTCTTT. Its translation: CASSDKEDTEAFF.

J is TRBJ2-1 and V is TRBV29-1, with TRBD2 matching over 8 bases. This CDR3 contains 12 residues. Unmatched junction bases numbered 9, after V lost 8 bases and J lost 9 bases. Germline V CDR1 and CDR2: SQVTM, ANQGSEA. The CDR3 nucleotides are TGCAGCCCCATAGCGGGGAGGGGTGAGCAGTTCTTC. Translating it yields CSPIAGRGEQFF.

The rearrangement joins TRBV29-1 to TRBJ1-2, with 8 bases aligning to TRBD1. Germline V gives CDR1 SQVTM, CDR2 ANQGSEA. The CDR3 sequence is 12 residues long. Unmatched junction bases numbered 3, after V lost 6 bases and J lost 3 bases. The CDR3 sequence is CSVGQAYYGYTF. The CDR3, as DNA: TGCAGCGTGGGACAGGCGTACTATGGCTACACCTTC. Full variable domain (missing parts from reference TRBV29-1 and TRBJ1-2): SAVISQKPSRDICQRGTSLTIQCQVDSQVTMMFWYRQQPGQSLTLIATANQGSEATYESGFVIDKFPISRPNLTFSTLTVSNMSPEDSSIYLCSVGQAYYGYTFGSGTRLTVV.

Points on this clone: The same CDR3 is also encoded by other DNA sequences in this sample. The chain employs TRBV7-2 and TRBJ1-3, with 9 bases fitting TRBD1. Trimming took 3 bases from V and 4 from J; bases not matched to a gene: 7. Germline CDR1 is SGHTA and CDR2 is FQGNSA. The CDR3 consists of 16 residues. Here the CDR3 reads CASSLAQGALGNTIYF. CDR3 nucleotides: TGTGCCAGCAGCTTGGCACAGGGGGCGTTAGGAAACACCATATATTTT.

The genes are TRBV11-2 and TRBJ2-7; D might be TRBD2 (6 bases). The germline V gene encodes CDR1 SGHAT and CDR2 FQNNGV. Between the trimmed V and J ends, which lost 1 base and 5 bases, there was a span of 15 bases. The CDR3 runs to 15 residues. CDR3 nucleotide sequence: TGTGCCAGCAGCTTAGTTGGCGTTTCGGGGGACGAGCAGTACTTC. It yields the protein CASSLVGVSGDEQYF.

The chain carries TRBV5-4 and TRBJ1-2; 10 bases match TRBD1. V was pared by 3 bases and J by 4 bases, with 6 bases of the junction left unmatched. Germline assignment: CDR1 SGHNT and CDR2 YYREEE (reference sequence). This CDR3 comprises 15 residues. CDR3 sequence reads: CASSSGTGVSYGYTF. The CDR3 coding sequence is TGTGCCAGCAGCTCCGGGACAGGGGTTAGCTATGGCTACACCTTC. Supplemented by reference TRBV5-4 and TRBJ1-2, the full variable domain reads ETGVTQSPTHLIKTRGQQVTLRCSSQSGHNTVSWYQQALGQGPQFIFQYYREEENGRGNFPPRFSGLQFPNYSSELNVNALELDDSALYLCASSSGTGVSYGYTFGSGTRLTVV.

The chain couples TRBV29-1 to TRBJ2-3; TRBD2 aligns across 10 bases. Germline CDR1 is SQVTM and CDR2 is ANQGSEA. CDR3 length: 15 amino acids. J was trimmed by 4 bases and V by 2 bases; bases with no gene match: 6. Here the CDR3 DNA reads TGCAGCGTTGAAACTCCTAGCGGGAGCGCAGATACGCAGTATTTT. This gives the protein CSVETPSGSADTQYF.

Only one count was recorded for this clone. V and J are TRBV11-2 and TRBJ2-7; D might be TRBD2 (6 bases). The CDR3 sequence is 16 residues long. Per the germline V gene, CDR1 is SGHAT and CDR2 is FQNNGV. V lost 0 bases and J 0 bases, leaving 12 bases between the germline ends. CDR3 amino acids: CASSLELQGGSYEQYF. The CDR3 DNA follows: TGTGCCAGCAGCTTAGAATTGCAGGGAGGCTCCTACGAGCAGTACTTC.

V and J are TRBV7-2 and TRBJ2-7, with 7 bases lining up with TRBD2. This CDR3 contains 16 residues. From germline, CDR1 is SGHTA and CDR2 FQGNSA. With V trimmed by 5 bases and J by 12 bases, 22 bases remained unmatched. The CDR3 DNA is TGTGCCAGCAGCCCAACGCCCCTAGCGGCCTCGGCCTGGCCGTACTTC. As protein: CASSPTPLAASAWPYF.

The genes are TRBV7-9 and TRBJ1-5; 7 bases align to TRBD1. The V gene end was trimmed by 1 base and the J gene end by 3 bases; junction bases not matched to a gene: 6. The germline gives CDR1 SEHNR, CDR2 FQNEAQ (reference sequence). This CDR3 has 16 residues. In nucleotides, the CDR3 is TGTGCCAGCAGCTTAGTTTCCGGGACAGTCAATCAGCCCCAGCATTTT. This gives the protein CASSLVSGTVNQPQHF.

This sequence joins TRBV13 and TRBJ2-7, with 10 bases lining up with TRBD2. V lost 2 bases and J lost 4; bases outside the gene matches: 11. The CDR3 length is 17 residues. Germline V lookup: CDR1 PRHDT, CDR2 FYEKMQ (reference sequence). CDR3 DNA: TGTGCCAGCAGCTTAAGCGGGGGGGCTAGCGCTATGTACGAGCAGTACTTC. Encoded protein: CASSLSGGASAMYEQYF.